The sample holds a few counts of the clone carrying this T cell receptor beta chain. Its target is not known. This entry comes from a study of CD8+ T cells in alopecia areata. Points from the study as a whole: In patients, TCRs were shared less clearly than in mice, and HLA may possibly be involved. Alopecia totalis/universalis scalp especially showed more expanded CD8+ clones than normal scalp.

Following RNA extraction, reverse transcription yielded cDNA that acted as the sequencing template. The repertoire was sequenced with immunoSEQ multiplex PCR; TCRdb's copy has only in-frame clones and lacks some. This sample has about 180,000 clones, with about 51% found just once. Treatment defined: oral pan-JAK inhibitor, 5-10 mg twice daily. The sorting of PBMCs gave CD4+ and CD8+ T cells. V was clipped by 4 bases and J by 7 bases, with 17 bases between them. The CDR3 consists of 15 residues. Germline V gives CDR1 MNHEY, CDR2 SVGAGI. This chain connects TRBV6-5 to TRBJ2-1; perhaps TRBD1 as D (6 bases). Sequencing was performed on CD8+ T cells sorted from blood, taken around week 54, from a patient treated with tofacitinib. The clonotype comes from a human donor with alopecia areata. CDR3 region: CASSLGHPRGNEQFF. In DNA form, the CDR3 reads TGTGCCAGCAGTTTGGGACACCCTAGAGGGAATGAGCAGTTCTTC.